This T cell receptor (beta chain) was recovered during a study of cytomegalovirus exposure and HLA in healthy donors. With 60 Vbeta and 13 Jbeta primers, the PCR was carried out. Original analysis: An analysis performed later counted 72 million or so unique TCR beta chains (roughly 11 million of them shared). Sequencing was performed with immunoSEQ multiplex PCR; in TCRdb, only in-frame clones are kept and a portion is missing. That table supplies the V and J calls and clone size; D and trimming were determined from the DNA. The table shows about 52,000 clones, with approximately 70% occurring only once. Study conclusions and caveats: There were reportedly fewer N-insertions in an Asian-associated ancestry cluster than the approximately 670-donor mean, in a later analysis. HLA-A and HLA-B allele assignments for most subjects were reportedly predicted accurately using TCR beta sequences. The classifier reportedly diagnosed cytomegalovirus status with high specificity and sensitivity.

The CDR3 length is 13 residues. Germline CDR1 is MNHEY and CDR2 is SVGAGI. The ends were cut back, 8 bases at V and 5 bases at J, with 14 bases in the middle. A single count supports this clone. What it binds is unknown. The sample was PBMCs. The TCR was taken from a young man in good health and CMV-seronegative. The chain is built from TRBV6-5 and TRBJ2-3; possible D gene TRBD2, 5 bases. CDR3 nucleotide sequence: TGTGCCAGCGTAGAGGGCCTAGGAGATACGCAGTATTTT. It specifies CASVEGLGDTQYF.